The 17 T cell receptor beta chains in this list originate from one sample, sequenced in a study of patients and donors after allogeneic stem cell transplantation. TCRdb re-derived calls from the RT-PCR reads in MiXCR, one entry per CDR3 protein. The sample records roughly 26,000 distinct CDR3 sequences, 8.1% being singletons. Sequenced: blood, either unsorted or a sorted T cell fraction (not recorded which). These receptors were taken from a human donor who was either an allogeneic HSCT recipient or a stem cell or donor lymphocyte infusion donor (not recorded which). It is not recorded whose cells these are; they may come from a transplant donor.

This clonotype was detected only a few times. The gene calls are TRBV6-5 and TRBJ1-1; 7 bases are shared with TRBD1. Germline V gene lookup returns CDR1 MNHEY and CDR2 SVGAGI. This CDR3 is built from 16 residues. V was clipped by 3 bases and J by 4 bases; unmatched bases: 11. CDR3 bases: TGTGCCAGCAGTTATCGCGAGGGGGCGCAGGTCACTGAAGCTTTCTTT. Its protein product is CASSYREGAQVTEAFF.

This clonotype was counted at least ten times. This sequence joins TRBV7-8 and TRBJ1-1; 9 bases are shared with TRBD1. V lost 5 bases, J lost 12 bases, and 10 bases stayed unmatched. Germline CDR1 is SGHVS and CDR2 is FQNEAQ. CDR3 length equals 13 residues. CDR3 sequence: CASSPGTGMASFF. The CDR3 nucleotides are TGTGCCAGCAGCCCCGGGACAGGGATGGCGTCTTTCTTT.

The genes are TRBV24-1 and TRBJ2-2, with 11 bases fitting TRBD2. Germline lookup yields CDR1 KGHDR and CDR2 SFDVKD. CDR3 length: 14 amino acids. J lost 8 bases, V lost 9 bases, and 7 bases had no gene match. The DNA of the CDR3 is TGTGCCACCCAAGAGACTAGCGGGATTGGGGAGCTGTTTTTT. This encodes CATQETSGIGELFF.

This clonotype has ten or more counts. The chain recombines TRBV18 with TRBJ1-3; D is possibly TRBD1 (5 bases). CDR1 and CDR2 from the germline V gene are KGHSH and LQKENI. CDR3 length: 12 residues. V lost 3 bases and J 10 bases, leaving 10 bases between the germline ends. CDR3 region: CASSPAGGTIYF. The CDR3 DNA reads TGTGCCAGCTCACCCGCCGGGGGGACCATATATTTT.

In this sample, this clonotype turned up a few times. The rearrangement links TRBV3-1 to TRBJ2-3; 7 nucleotides align to TRBD1. Germline CDR1 reads LGHDT; CDR2 reads YNNKEL (reference sequence). Trimming cost V 2 bases and J 3 bases; bases outside gene matches: 5. The CDR3 has 15 residues. The CDR3 DNA is TGTGCCAGCAGCCAAACAGGGGTTCAGACAGATACGCAGTATTTT. This gives the protein CASSQTGVQTDTQYF.

This clonotype was observed at least ten times. This chain connects TRBV5-1 to TRBJ2-1; 9 positions agree with TRBD2. Trimming cost V 0 bases and J 14 bases; bases outside gene matches: 6. Germline values: CDR1 SGHRS, CDR2 YFSETQ. This CDR3 contains 13 residues. The chain's CDR3 is CASSLEVAGEKFF. The CDR3 nucleotides read TGCGCCAGCAGCTTGGAGGTAGCGGGAGAAAAGTTCTTC.

This clonotype was observed many times. The chain joins TRBV7-9 to TRBJ2-3, with 10 bases fitting TRBD1. Germline V gene sequence: CDR1 SEHNR, CDR2 FQNEAQ (reference sequence). The CDR3 runs 16 residues. The V and J ends lost 3 bases and 4 bases, in that order; junction bases with no gene match: 7. The CDR3, as DNA: TGTGCCAGCAGCTTTCATGACAGGGGGCCCGCAGATACGCAGTATTTT. Residues: CASSFHDRGPADTQYF.

This clonotype came up many times. The V call is TRBV27, the J call TRBJ2-1, with D tentatively TRBD2 (6 bases). The CDR3 extends over 14 amino acids. CDR1 and CDR2 from the germline V gene are MNHEY and SMNVEV (reference sequence). The ends were cut back, 8 bases at V and 4 bases at J, with 15 bases in the middle. This CDR3 reads CASRLAAKYNEQFF. The CDR3 DNA is TGTGCCAGCCGATTAGCGGCTAAGTACAATGAGCAGTTCTTC.

This clonotype was seen at least ten times. V and J are TRBV7-9 and TRBJ2-3; 7 bases align to TRBD2. Germline values: CDR1 SEHNR, CDR2 FQNEAQ (reference sequence). This CDR3 is built from 17 residues. The J segment lost 6 bases and the V segment lost 4 bases, leaving 16 bases of the junction unmatched. CDR3 sequence (DNA): TGTGCCAGCAGCTCCACTACCGGACTAGGATATTCTGATACGCAGTATTTT. The encoded protein is CASSSTTGLGYSDTQYF. Together with reference TRBV7-9 and TRBJ2-3, the CDR3 gives the full variable domain: DTGVSQNPRHKITKRGQNVTFRCDPISEHNRLYWYRQTLGQGPEFLTYFQNEAQLEKSRLLSDRFSAERPKGSFSTLEIQRTEQGDSAMYLCASSSTTGLGYSDTQYFGPGTRLTVL.

This clonotype was counted only a few times. The V and J genes are TRBV20-1 and TRBJ1-2; TRBD1 aligns across 7 bases. Germline values: CDR1 DFQATT, CDR2 SNEGSKA (reference sequence). This CDR3 has 10 residues. The V and J ends lost 5 bases and 10 bases, in that order; junction bases with no gene match: 4. The CDR3 bases are TGCAGTGCTCAGACAGGGTTCTACACCTTC. Its protein is CSAQTGFYTF.

This clonotype occurred a few times. The chain links TRBV2 to TRBJ1-5; D remains ambiguous. V was trimmed by 8 bases and J by 0 bases, leaving 8 bases between them. Looked up from germline, CDR1 is SNHLY and CDR2 is FYNNEI. The CDR3 loop spans 13 amino acids. CDR3 protein: CASGSYSNQPQHF. CDR3 in DNA: TGTGCCAGCGGCAGTTATAGCAATCAGCCCCAGCATTTT.

This clonotype was recorded at least ten times. This chain connects TRBV7-9 to TRBJ1-4, with unresolved D. The CDR3 is made up of 11 amino acids. CDR1 SEHNR and CDR2 FQNEAQ come from the germline V gene (reference sequence). V lost 2 bases to trimming and J lost 9 bases, with 4 bases between them. In nucleotides, the CDR3 is TGTGCCAGCAGCTTAAGGAAAAAACTGTTTTTT. Residues: CASSLRKKLFF. The variable domain in full, completed from reference TRBV7-9 and TRBJ1-4, reads DTGVSQNPRHKITKRGQNVTFRCDPISEHNRLYWYRQTLGQGPEFLTYFQNEAQLEKSRLLSDRFSAERPKGSFSTLEIQRTEQGDSAMYLCASSLRKKLFFGSGTQLSVL.

This clonotype occurred many times. V is TRBV27 and J is TRBJ1-3; possibly TRBD1 for D (6 bases). Between the trimmed V and J ends, which lost 5 bases and 9 bases, there was a span of 17 bases. This CDR3 comprises 14 residues. Germline-derived CDR1 and CDR2 are MNHEY and SMNVEV (reference sequence). The CDR3 DNA follows: TGTGCCAGCAGTCCCGTCTTACGAGGGGGCACCATATATTTT. This gives the protein CASSPVLRGGTIYF.

The sample holds many counts of this clonotype. The chain carries TRBV7-9 and TRBJ1-4; D is unresolved. Between the trimmed V and J ends, which lost 5 bases and 4 bases, there was a span of 17 bases. CDR1 and CDR2 (germline): SEHNR, FQNEAQ (reference sequence). The length of the CDR3 is 16 residues. CDR3 sequence: CASSPDPSYLNEKLFF. The CDR3 DNA follows: TGTGCCAGCAGCCCCGATCCCAGTTACCTTAATGAAAAACTGTTTTTT.

V and J are TRBV7-9 and TRBJ2-5; TRBD1 agrees at 11 bases. There are 15 residues in the CDR3. From germline, CDR1 is SEHNR and CDR2 FQNEAQ (reference sequence). V lost 5 bases, J lost 4 bases, and 6 bases stayed unmatched. CDR3 DNA: TGTGCCAGCAGCCGGGACAGGGGGGCGAGAGAGACCCAGTACTTC. Protein product: CASSRDRGARETQYF.

This clonotype has just a few counts. This chain joins TRBV11-2 and TRBJ2-3; 9 nucleotides align to TRBD1. Germline CDR1 is SGHAT and CDR2 is FQNNGV. The CDR3 has 14 amino acids. Unmatched junction bases numbered 6, after V lost 6 bases and J lost 5 bases. CDR3 in amino acids: CASRRTGERDTQYF. The CDR3 DNA sequence: TGTGCCAGCAGGCGGACAGGGGAGCGAGATACGCAGTATTTT.

The rearrangement joins TRBV28 to TRBJ2-7; 9 bases match TRBD2. CDR3 length equals 16 residues. Germline V gene data show CDR1 as MDHEN and CDR2 as SYDVKM. J lost 3 bases, V lost 6 bases, and 12 bases had no gene match. The CDR3 DNA follows: TGTGCCAGCAGGGGGGGCGGAGCTAGCGGGATCTACGAGCAGTACTTC. Its translation is CASRGGGASGIYEQYF. The whole variable domain, remainder taken from reference TRBV28 and TRBJ2-7, is DVKVTQSSRYLVKRTGEKVFLECVQDMDHENMFWYRQDPGLGLRLIYFSYDVKMKEKGDIPEGYSVSREKKERFSLILESASTNQTSMYLCASRGGGASGIYEQYFGPGTRLTVT.